The 24 T cell receptor beta chains presented below share a single source sample, sequenced in a study of neoadjuvant nivolumab and ipilimumab in lung cancer. Libraries were prepared by immunoSEQ multiplex PCR; TCRdb keeps only in-frame clonotypes and omits some of them. The data contain more than 7,500 clones, 81% of them singletons. The sample in question was peripheral blood, obtained before neoadjuvant nivolumab, alone or with ipilimumab. The receptors come from an adult with non-small cell lung cancer.

The chain recombines TRBV10-2 with TRBJ2-5; D gene uncertain. V shed 9 bases and J shed 3 bases, with 11 bases lying between them. The CDR3 extends over 12 amino acids. Germline CDR1 is WSHSY and CDR2 is SAAADI. In nucleotides, the CDR3 is TGCGCCAGTGGAAAAGTGGAAGAGACCCAGTACTTC. Translated: CASGKVEETQYF.

This clone was seen only a few times. The chain carries TRBV18 and TRBJ1-1; D might be TRBD1 (5 bases). Germline CDR1 reads KGHSH; CDR2 reads LQKENI. The CDR3 consists of 15 residues. V was clipped by 2 bases and J by 0 bases, with 10 bases between them. CDR3 amino acids: CASSPGADMNTEAFF. The CDR3 DNA sequence: TGTGCCAGCTCACCAGGGGCGGATATGAACACTGAAGCTTTCTTT. The whole variable domain, filled in from reference TRBV18 and TRBJ1-1, reads NAGVMQNPRHLVRRRGQEARLRCSPMKGHSHVYWYRQLPEEGLKFMVYLQKENIIDESGMPKERFSAEFPKEGPSILRIQQVVRGDSAAYFCASSPGADMNTEAFFGQGTRLTVV.

This chain links TRBV19 with TRBJ2-1; D possibly corresponds to TRBD1 (6 bases). This CDR3 comprises 13 residues. Trimming took off 5 bases at V and 6 bases at J, with 11 bases between the two ends. Germline assignment: CDR1 LNHDA and CDR2 SQIVND (reference sequence). The CDR3 coding sequence is TGTGCCAGTAGTCCACAGGGCGGCAATGAGCAGTTCTTC. Translated: CASSPQGGNEQFF.

V gene TRBV27 combines with J gene TRBJ2-2; 7 bases match TRBD2. V gave up 6 bases and J gave up 4 bases; unmatched junction bases: 2. From germline, CDR1 is MNHEY and CDR2 SMNVEV (reference sequence). The CDR3 has 13 residues. CDR3 sequence reads: CASSGGSTGELFF. The CDR3 DNA sequence: TGTGCCAGCAGCGGGGGGAGCACCGGGGAGCTGTTTTTT.

This sequence joins TRBV4-2 and TRBJ2-5; weak D call: TRBD2 (6 bases). This CDR3 has 18 amino acids. Germline V gives CDR1 LGHNA, CDR2 YNFKEQ. With 3 bases removed from V and 2 bases from J, the gap between germline ends came to 22 bases. This chain's CDR3 is CASSQPGRGGTIQETQYF. The CDR3 DNA reads TGTGCCAGCAGCCAGCCAGGACGAGGAGGGACCATTCAAGAGACCCAGTACTTC.

The rearrangement links TRBV9 to TRBJ2-3, with 7 positions matching TRBD2. The CDR3 contains 17 residues. The V and J ends lost 3 bases and 3 bases, in that order; junction bases with no gene match: 13. CDR1 is SGDLS, CDR2 YYNGEE, per germline. The CDR3 is CASSGVRGGSETDTQYF. The CDR3 nucleotides are TGTGCCAGCAGCGGTGTCCGGGGCGGGAGTGAGACAGATACGCAGTATTTT.

The V and J genes are TRBV28 and TRBJ2-4; D unresolved. The CDR3 covers 12 residues. Germline V gives CDR1 MDHEN, CDR2 SYDVKM. The V end was cut by 4 bases, the J end by 12 bases, with 13 bases between. The chain's CDR3 is CASSSVGKHQYF. DNA of the CDR3: TGTGCCAGCAGTTCAGTAGGGAAGCATCAGTACTTC.

The chain employs TRBV28 and TRBJ2-7, with D possibly matching TRBD2 (6 bases). The CDR3 runs to 16 residues. Trimming pared 7 bases from V and 0 bases from J, leaving 19 bases between. Germline V gene lookup returns CDR1 MDHEN and CDR2 SYDVKM. CDR3 coding DNA: TGTGCCAGCACTACTCCGGCGGGATTGAGCTCCTACGAGCAGTACTTC. It translates to CASTTPAGLSSYEQYF.

This clone was seen a handful of times. V and J are TRBV5-1 and TRBJ2-2; a weak D match, TRBD1 (6 bases). The V and J ends lost 4 bases and 5 bases respectively, with 15 bases between them. The CDR3 length is 15 residues. CDR1 is SGHRS, CDR2 YFSETQ, per germline. DNA of the CDR3: TGCGCCAGCAGCCCGGCGACAGGAGGAACCGGGGAGCTGTTTTTT. Its translation: CASSPATGGTGELFF.

The gene calls are TRBV6-5 and TRBJ2-1; D not resolved. Per germline, CDR1 MNHEY and CDR2 SVGAGI. V lost 6 bases to trimming and J lost 4 bases, with 4 bases between them. This CDR3 is 11 amino acids long. This chain's CDR3 is CASRTYNEQFF. DNA for the CDR3: TGTGCCAGCAGGACTTACAATGAGCAGTTCTTC.

The chain has TRBV5-6 and TRBJ2-7, with 12 bases fitting TRBD2. V lost 5 bases, J lost 3 bases, and 3 bases stayed unmatched. There are 14 residues in the CDR3. The germline CDR1 and CDR2 sequences are SGHDT and YYEEEE. CDR3 nucleotides: TGTGCCAGCAGTGCGACTAGCGGGAGCTACGAGCAGTACTTC. Protein sequence: CASSATSGSYEQYF.

The chain has TRBV6-6 and TRBJ2-5, with TRBD2 identical over 8 bases. The V gene's germline CDR1 is MNHNY and CDR2 SVGAGI (reference sequence). The CDR3 is 16 residues long. Trimming cost V 4 bases and J 4 bases; bases outside gene matches: 11. CDR3 protein: CASSSDGNLAGETQYF. The CDR3 bases are TGTGCCAGCAGTTCGGACGGGAACCTAGCGGGAGAGACCCAGTACTTC.

This clone appeared a single time. J is TRBJ2-7 and V is TRBV27, with 8 bases lining up with TRBD2. V dropped 5 bases and J dropped 4; count of bases not matched to a gene: 13. This CDR3 is 16 amino acids long. In germline, CDR1 is MNHEY, CDR2 SMNVEV (reference sequence). The CDR3 protein is CASSPGGGPVSYEQYF. The CDR3 DNA sequence: TGTGCCAGCAGTCCGGGGGGGGGCCCAGTAAGTTACGAGCAGTACTTC.

The table lists this clone with a few counts. V is TRBV4-1 and J is TRBJ2-1, with a tentative D call TRBD2 (5 bases). From germline, CDR1 is MGHRA and CDR2 YSYEKL. The ends were cut back, 1 base at V and 12 bases at J, with 10 bases in the middle. The CDR3 covers 12 residues. CDR3 nucleotide sequence: TGCGCCAGCAGCCAAGGACTTCGGGGGCAGTTCTTC. Translation gives CASSQGLRGQFF.

The count of this clone is one. The chain has TRBV6-1 and TRBJ2-6; possibly TRBD1 for D (6 bases). Trimming stripped 4 bases from V and 2 bases from J, with 15 bases between. The CDR3 extends over 17 amino acids. Germline CDR1 MNHNS, CDR2 SASEGT. For the CDR3, the DNA is TGTGCCAGCAGTGGCCTTGTACAGGGAACTGGGGCCAACGTCCTGACTTTC. This sequence encodes CASSGLVQGTGANVLTF.

The chain carries TRBV5-1 and TRBJ1-4; no reliable D call. V was trimmed by 2 bases and J by 8 bases, leaving 16 bases between them. CDR1 and CDR2 (germline): SGHRS, YFSETQ. This CDR3 comprises 15 residues. CDR3 in amino acids: CASSFTGLGGEKLFF. CDR3 DNA sequence: TGCGCCAGCAGCTTCACCGGACTAGGAGGGGAAAAACTGTTTTTT. Complete variable domain (other parts from reference TRBV5-1 and TRBJ1-4): KAGVTQTPRYLIKTRGQQVTLSCSPISGHRSVSWYQQTPGQGLQFLFEYFSETQRNKGNFPGRFSGRQFSNSRSEMNVSTLELGDSALYLCASSFTGLGGEKLFFGSGTQLSVL.

The chain uses TRBV28 and TRBJ2-2; TRBD1 might be the D (5 bases). In germline, CDR1 is MDHEN, CDR2 SYDVKM. V lost 1 base and J lost 3, with 12 bases in between. The length of the CDR3 is 16 residues. The CDR3 sequence is CASSLLAGLDTGELFF. The CDR3 DNA sequence: TGTGCCAGCAGTTTATTAGCAGGGCTTGACACCGGGGAGCTGTTTTTT.

This clone was detected only once. CDR3 sequence reads: CASSFEDPSRPYGYTF. The CDR3 DNA follows: TGTGCCAGCAGTTTTGAAGACCCGAGTAGACCTTATGGCTACACCTTC. The chain recombines TRBV6-5 with TRBJ1-2; no reliable D call. The CDR3 has 16 amino acids. V lost 4 bases, J lost 5 bases, and 20 bases lay in between. Germline values: CDR1 MNHEY, CDR2 SVGAGI.

The chain employs TRBV7-2 and TRBJ1-2; D is ambiguous. CDR1 SGHTA and CDR2 FQGNSA come from the germline V gene. The CDR3 is 12 amino acids. Trimming took off 1 base at V and 8 bases at J, with 8 bases between the two ends. Here the CDR3 DNA reads TGTGCCAGCAGCTTAGTGGGGAAAGGCTACACCTTC. It is translated as CASSLVGKGYTF.

The chain has TRBV7-8 and TRBJ1-5, with TRBD1 identical over 10 bases. Germline assignment: CDR1 SGHVS and CDR2 FQNEAQ. V shed 2 bases, J shed 9 bases, and the junction held 7 bases outside the gene matches. This CDR3 has 15 residues. CDR3 nucleotide sequence: TGTGCCAGCAGCTTAAGACAGGGGGCGGGAGGGCCCCAGCATTTT. Amino acid sequence: CASSLRQGAGGPQHF.

This clone appeared a single time. At one of its ends the junction is not consistent with the germline gene, which may arise from a read error. The rearrangement joins TRBV2 to TRBJ2-1, with 9 bases identical to TRBD2. In germline, CDR1 is SNHLY, CDR2 FYNNEI. The CDR3 is 13 residues long. CDR3 bases: TGTGCCAGCAGTGAGCGGGAGGGCTCGAGCAGACTCTTC. Translation: CASSEREGSSRLF.

This clone was counted between two and nine times. This chain uses TRBV19 with TRBJ1-1; 9 bases map to TRBD1. The CDR3 loop spans 15 amino acids. The germline V gene encodes CDR1 LNHDA and CDR2 SQIVND (reference sequence). The ends lost 4 bases at V and 5 bases at J; junction bases unmatched: 8. CDR3 DNA sequence: TGTGCCAGTAGTAGGACAGGGGACTACATGACTGAAGCTTTCTTT. This sequence encodes CASSRTGDYMTEAFF. Complete variable domain (other parts from reference TRBV19 and TRBJ1-1): DGGITQSPKYLFRKEGQNVTLSCEQNLNHDAMYWYRQDPGQGLRLIYYSQIVNDFQKGDIAEGYSVSREKKESFPLTVTSAQKNPTAFYLCASSRTGDYMTEAFFGQGTRLTVV.

This clone occurred a few times. This sequence joins TRBV27 and TRBJ2-2, with 13 bases fitting TRBD2. With V trimmed by 4 bases and J by 7 bases, 12 bases remained unmatched. This CDR3 has 18 residues. Germline CDR1 MNHEY, CDR2 SMNVEV (reference sequence). The CDR3 sequence: CASSSTTGTSGKIGELFF. In nucleotides, the CDR3 is TGTGCCAGCAGTTCCACCACGGGGACTAGCGGGAAGATCGGGGAGCTGTTTTTT.

The chain combines TRBV11-2 with TRBJ2-1, with D maybe TRBD1 (5 bases). The CDR3 consists of 15 residues. Between the trimmed V and J ends, which lost 4 bases and 4 bases, there was a span of 14 bases. Germline V gives CDR1 SGHAT, CDR2 FQNNGV. CDR3 amino acids: CASSSLRRQYNEQFF. CDR3 bases: TGTGCCAGCAGCTCACTACGGCGACAGTACAATGAGCAGTTCTTC.